This TCR beta chain was observed in a study of T cell repertoires in cytomegalovirus infection. Study-wide background: Public TCR beta signatures provided an indication of both CMV infection and a matching HLA type.

Germline V lookup: CDR1 SGHAT, CDR2 FQNNGV. This CDR3 region has 15 residues. V was cut by 2 bases and J by 3 bases, with 11 bases left in between. The table lists this clonotype with a count of one. The antigen is unknown. TCRdb re-derived calls from the reads in MiXCR, one entry per CDR3 protein. The table records roughly 990,000 distinct CDR3 sequences, 30% to 40% of them present only once. This chain joins TRBV11-2 and TRBJ1-5; no clear D gene. This specimen consisted of cultured CD8+ T cells from PBMCs, obtained from culture after CMV antigen stimulation. The receptor comes from a human donor in good health (CMV status not recorded). Some clones in this sample may be carry-over from other donors' samples. The CDR3 nucleotides are TGTGCCAGCAGCTTAAGGTCAGCAGACAATCAGCCCCAGCATTTT. Protein product: CASSLRSADNQPQHF.